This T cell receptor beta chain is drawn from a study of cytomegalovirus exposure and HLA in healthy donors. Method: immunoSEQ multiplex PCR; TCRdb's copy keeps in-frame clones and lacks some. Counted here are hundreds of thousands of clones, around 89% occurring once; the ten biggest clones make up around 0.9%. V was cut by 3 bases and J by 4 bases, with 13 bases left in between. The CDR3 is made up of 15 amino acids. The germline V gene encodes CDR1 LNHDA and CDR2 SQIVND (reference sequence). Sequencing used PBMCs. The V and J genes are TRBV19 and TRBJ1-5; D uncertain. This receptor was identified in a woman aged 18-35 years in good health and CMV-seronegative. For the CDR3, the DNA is TGTGCCAGTAGTATGGAACAGCGACTAAATCAGCCCCAGCATTTT. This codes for CASSMEQRLNQPQHF.